This TCR beta chain was observed in a study of T cells in Graves' hyperthyroidism and ophthalmopathy. Each diagnosis was grounded in clinical symptoms, serum thyroxine and TRAb, thyroid ultrasound, and orbital computed tomography. TCR beta CDR3 region amplification was performed from RNA transcripts. RT-PCR in the first round (using the HTBI primer set) targeted the TCR CDR3. TCRdb re-called the multiplex PCR reads through MiXCR, storing one row per CDR3 protein. The sample has roughly 570,000 distinct CDR3 sequences, about 43% seen once. The germline gives CDR1 KGHDR, CDR2 SFDVKD. Losses at the gene ends were 4 bases for V and 0 bases for J; bases not matched to a gene: 4. The CDR3 sequence is 17 residues long.

V is TRBV24-1 and J is TRBJ2-6, with 8 bases lining up with TRBD1. Sequenced input: peripheral blood or thyroid tissue (not recorded which). This clonotype was obtained from a woman between 18 and 29 years old with Graves' hyperthyroidism. The CDR3 protein is CATSDRTGSSGANVLTF. For the CDR3, the DNA is TGTGCCACCAGTGACAGGACAGGGAGCTCTGGGGCCAACGTCCTGACTTTC.